This T cell receptor beta chain was captured by sequencing in a study of T cell changes during pregnancy in multiple sclerosis. The data were produced by immunoSEQ multiplex PCR, yet TCRdb's version contains in-frame clones alone and is incomplete. The table records 17,000 or so clones, more than 70% of them present only once. Trimming pared 2 bases from V and 4 bases from J, leaving 9 bases between. From germline, CDR1 is MNHEY and CDR2 SMNVEV (reference sequence). The CDR3 extends over 14 amino acids. This TCR was sampled from a female donor in good health, enrolled as a control in a pregnancy study. The rearrangement links TRBV27 to TRBJ2-1; a possible D gene is TRBD1 (5 bases). The sequencing here drew on CD8+ T cells from peripheral blood mononuclear cells, taken in the third trimester of pregnancy. CDR3 nucleotide sequence: TGTGCCAGCAGTTTAGGGCCAGGGTACAATGAGCAGTTCTTC. Protein: CASSLGPGYNEQFF.